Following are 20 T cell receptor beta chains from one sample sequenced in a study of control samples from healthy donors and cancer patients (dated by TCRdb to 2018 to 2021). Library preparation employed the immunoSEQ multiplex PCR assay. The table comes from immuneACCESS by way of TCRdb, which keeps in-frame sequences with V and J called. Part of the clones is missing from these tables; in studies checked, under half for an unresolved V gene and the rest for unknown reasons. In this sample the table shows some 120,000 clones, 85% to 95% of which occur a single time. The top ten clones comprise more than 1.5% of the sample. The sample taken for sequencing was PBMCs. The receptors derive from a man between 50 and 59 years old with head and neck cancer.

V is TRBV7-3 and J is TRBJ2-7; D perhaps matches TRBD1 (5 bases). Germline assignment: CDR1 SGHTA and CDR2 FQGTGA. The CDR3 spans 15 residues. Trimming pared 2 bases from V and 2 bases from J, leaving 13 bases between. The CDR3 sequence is CASSLGSGQTYEQYF. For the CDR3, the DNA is TGTGCCAGCAGCTTAGGGTCAGGGCAAACCTACGAGCAGTACTTC.

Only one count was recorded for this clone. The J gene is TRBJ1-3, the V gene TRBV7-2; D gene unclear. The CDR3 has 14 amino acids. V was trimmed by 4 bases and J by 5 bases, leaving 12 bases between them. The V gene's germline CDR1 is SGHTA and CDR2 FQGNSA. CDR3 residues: CASSSALTRNTIYF. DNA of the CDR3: TGTGCCAGCAGCTCCGCACTGACGAGAAACACCATATATTTT.

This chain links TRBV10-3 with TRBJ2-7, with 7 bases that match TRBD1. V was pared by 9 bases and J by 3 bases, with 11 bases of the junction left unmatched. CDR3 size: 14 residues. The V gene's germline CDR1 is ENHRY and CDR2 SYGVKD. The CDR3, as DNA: TGTGCCATTTCACAAGGGACAGTAGTCTACGAGCAGTACTTC. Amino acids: CAISQGTVVYEQYF.

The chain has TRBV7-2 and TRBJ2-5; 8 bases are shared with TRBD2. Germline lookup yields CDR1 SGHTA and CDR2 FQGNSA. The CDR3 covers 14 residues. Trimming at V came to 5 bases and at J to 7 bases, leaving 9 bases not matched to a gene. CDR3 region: CASSPGLAKGTQYF. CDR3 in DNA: TGTGCCAGCAGCCCAGGACTAGCTAAGGGGACCCAGTACTTC.

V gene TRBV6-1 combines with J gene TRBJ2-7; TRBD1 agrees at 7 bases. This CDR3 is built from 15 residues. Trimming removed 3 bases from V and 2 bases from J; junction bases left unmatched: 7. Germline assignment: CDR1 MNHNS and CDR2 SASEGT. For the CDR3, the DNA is TGTGCCAGCAGTGAGACAGGGTTTTTCCCCTACGAGCAGTACTTC. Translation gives CASSETGFFPYEQYF.

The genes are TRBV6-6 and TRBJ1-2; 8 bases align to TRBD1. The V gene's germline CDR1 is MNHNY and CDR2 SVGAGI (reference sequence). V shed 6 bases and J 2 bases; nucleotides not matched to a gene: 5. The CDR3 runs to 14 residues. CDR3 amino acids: CASSPGQGNYGYTF. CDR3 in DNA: TGTGCCAGCAGCCCTGGACAGGGAAACTATGGCTACACCTTC.

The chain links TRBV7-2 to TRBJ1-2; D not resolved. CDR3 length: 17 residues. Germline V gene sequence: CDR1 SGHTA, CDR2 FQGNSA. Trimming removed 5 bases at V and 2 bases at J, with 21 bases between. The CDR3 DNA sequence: TGTGCCAGCAGCCTAGGTGGGGTGCTAAATAGGAACTATGGCTACACCTTC. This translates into CASSLGGVLNRNYGYTF.

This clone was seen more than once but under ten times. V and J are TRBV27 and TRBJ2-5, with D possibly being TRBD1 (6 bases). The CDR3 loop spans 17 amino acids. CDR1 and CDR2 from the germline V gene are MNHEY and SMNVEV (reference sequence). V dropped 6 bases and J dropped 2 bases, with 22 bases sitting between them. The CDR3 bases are TGTGCCAGCAGCAGTTTGGTCCCCGGGACAAAACAAGAGACCCAGTACTTC. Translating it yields CASSSLVPGTKQETQYF.

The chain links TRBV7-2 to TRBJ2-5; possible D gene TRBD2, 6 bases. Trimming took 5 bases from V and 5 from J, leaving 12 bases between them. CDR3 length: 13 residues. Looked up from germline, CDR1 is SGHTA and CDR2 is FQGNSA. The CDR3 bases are TGTGCCAGCAGCGAAGCTCGGGGGGAGACCCAGTACTTC. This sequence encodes CASSEARGETQYF.

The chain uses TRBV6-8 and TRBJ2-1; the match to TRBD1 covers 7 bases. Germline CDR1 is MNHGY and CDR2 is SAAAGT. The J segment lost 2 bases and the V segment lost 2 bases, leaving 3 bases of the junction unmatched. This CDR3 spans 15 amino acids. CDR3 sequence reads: CASSYKGGAYNEQFF. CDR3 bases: TGTGCCAGCAGTTACAAAGGGGGCGCCTACAATGAGCAGTTCTTC.

CDR3: CASRGGTGFTYEQYF. CDR3 DNA sequence: TGCGCCAGCAGAGGAGGGACAGGTTTTACCTACGAGCAGTACTTC. The chain is built from TRBV5-1 and TRBJ2-7, with 8 bases that match TRBD1. Germline V gene data show CDR1 as SGHRS and CDR2 as YFSETQ. Unmatched junction bases numbered 9, after V lost 5 bases and J lost 2 bases. There are 15 residues in the CDR3.

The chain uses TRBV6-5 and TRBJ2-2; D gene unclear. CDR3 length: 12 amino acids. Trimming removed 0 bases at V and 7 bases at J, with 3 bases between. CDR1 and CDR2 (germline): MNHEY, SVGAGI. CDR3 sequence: CASSYSGGELFF. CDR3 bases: TGTGCCAGCAGTTACTCGGGCGGGGAGCTGTTTTTT.

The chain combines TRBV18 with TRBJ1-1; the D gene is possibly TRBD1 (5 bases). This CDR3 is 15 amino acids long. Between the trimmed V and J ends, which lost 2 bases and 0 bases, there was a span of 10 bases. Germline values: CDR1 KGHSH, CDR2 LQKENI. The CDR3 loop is CASSPFGGMNTEAFF. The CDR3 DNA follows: TGTGCCAGCTCACCATTCGGGGGTATGAACACTGAAGCTTTCTTT.

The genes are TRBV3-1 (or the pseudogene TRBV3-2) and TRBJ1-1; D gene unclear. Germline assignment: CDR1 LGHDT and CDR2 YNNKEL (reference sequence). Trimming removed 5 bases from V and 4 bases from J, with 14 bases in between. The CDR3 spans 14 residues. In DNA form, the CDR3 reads TGTGCCAGCAGCAGATGGGAGGATACCACTGAAGCTTTCTTT. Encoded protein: CASSRWEDTTEAFF.

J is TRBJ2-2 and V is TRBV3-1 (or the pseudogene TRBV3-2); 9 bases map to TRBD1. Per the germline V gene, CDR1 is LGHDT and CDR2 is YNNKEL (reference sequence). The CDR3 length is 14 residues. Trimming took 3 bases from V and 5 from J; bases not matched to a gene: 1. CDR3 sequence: CASSHDRGTGELFF. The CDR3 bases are TGTGCCAGCAGCCATGACAGGGGGACCGGGGAGCTGTTTTTT.

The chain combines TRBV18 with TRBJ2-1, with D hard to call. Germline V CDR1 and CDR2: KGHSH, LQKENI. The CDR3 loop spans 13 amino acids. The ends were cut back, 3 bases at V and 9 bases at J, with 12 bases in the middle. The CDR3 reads CASSPGPDREQFF. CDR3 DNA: TGTGCCAGCTCACCGGGCCCAGATCGTGAGCAGTTCTTC.

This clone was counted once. The DNA for the CDR3 is TGTGCCAGCAGCTTAGCCCCAGAACAGGGGGGCTATGGCTACACCTTC. Amino acids: CASSLAPEQGGYGYTF. The chain recombines TRBV13 with TRBJ1-2; 8 bases agree with TRBD1. CDR3 size: 16 residues. J lost 4 bases, V lost 1 base, and 8 bases had no gene match. CDR1 is PRHDT and CDR2 is FYEKMQ in the germline V gene (reference sequence).

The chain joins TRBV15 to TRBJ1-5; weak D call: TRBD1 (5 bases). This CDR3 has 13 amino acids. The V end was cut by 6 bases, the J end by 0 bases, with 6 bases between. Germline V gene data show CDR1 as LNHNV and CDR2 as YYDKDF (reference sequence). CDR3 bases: TGTGCCACCAGGGGGGATAGCAATCAGCCCCAGCATTTT. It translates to CATRGDSNQPQHF. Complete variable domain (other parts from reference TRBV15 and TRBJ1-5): DAMVIQNPRYQVTQFGKPVTLSCSQTLNHNVMYWYQQKSSQAPKLLFHYYDKDFNNEADTPDNFQSRRPNTSFCFLDIRSPGLGDTAMYLCATRGDSNQPQHFGDGTRLSIL.

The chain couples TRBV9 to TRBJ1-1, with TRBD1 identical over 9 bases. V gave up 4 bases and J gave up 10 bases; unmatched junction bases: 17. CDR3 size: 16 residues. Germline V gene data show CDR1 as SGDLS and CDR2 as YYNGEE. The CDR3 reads CASSTNQGQGGSGAFF. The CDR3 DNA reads TGTGCCAGCAGCACAAACCAGGGACAGGGAGGTTCGGGAGCTTTCTTT.

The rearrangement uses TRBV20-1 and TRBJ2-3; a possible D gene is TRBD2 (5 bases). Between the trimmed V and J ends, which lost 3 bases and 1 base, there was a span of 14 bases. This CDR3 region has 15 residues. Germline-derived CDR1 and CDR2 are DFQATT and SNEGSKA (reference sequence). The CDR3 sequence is CSASSPKEGTDTQYF. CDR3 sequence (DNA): TGCAGTGCTAGTTCCCCGAAGGAGGGCACAGATACGCAGTATTTT.